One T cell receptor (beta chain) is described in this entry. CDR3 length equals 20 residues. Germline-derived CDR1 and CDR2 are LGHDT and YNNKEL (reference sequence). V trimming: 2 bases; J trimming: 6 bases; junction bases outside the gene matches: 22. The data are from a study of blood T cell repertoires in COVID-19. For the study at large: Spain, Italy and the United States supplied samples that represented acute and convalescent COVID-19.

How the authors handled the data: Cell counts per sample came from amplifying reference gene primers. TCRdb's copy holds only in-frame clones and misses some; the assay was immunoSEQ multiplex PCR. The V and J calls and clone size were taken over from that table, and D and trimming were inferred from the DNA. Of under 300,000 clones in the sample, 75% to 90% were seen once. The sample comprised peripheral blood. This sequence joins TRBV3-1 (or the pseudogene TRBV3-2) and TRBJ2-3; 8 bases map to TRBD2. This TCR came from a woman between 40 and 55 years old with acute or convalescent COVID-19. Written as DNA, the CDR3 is TGTGCCAGCAGCCAACCCCGGGGGTATCGGGGGGGCCGCCTTAGGGATACGCAGTATTTT. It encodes CASSQPRGYRGGRLRDTQYF.